This T cell receptor delta chain was identified during a study of gammadelta T cells in human blood (dated by TCRdb to about 2020). The library was obtained by RT-PCR. Sequenced using an Illumina MiSeq. For TCRdb, the public reads were processed anew by CATT, and duplicate DNA sequences were folded into one row. This sample has roughly 570 delta-chain clones in its table, and 30% to 40% of those were observed once. The ten largest clones represent 32% of the sample. Spanning cysteine to phenylalanine, the CDR3 consists of 21 amino acids. The read is trimmed to its CDR3 DNA, 63 bases read in frame from base 1. The germline V gene gives CDR1 as GEAIGNYY and CDR2 as EKD. Points the paper makes about the study in general: According to the study, polyclonal expansion of innate gamma-delta T cells immediately after birth appeared to be driven by microbial exposure.

In regard to this clone: Its binding antigen is unknown. This likely stems from a read error, as it lies one base from a far larger clone. The sample contains more than one DNA sequence encoding this CDR3.

The material sequenced was Vgamma9Vdelta2 gamma-delta T cells from adult blood. The chain employs TRDV2 and TRDJ1, with 12 bases matching TRDD3. The sequence derives from a human donor. The nucleotides read TGTGCCTGTGACCCTGTACTGGGGGATACACCTACCTACACCCACACAGATAAACTCATCTTT. Its protein product is CACDPVLGDTPTYTHTDKLIF.